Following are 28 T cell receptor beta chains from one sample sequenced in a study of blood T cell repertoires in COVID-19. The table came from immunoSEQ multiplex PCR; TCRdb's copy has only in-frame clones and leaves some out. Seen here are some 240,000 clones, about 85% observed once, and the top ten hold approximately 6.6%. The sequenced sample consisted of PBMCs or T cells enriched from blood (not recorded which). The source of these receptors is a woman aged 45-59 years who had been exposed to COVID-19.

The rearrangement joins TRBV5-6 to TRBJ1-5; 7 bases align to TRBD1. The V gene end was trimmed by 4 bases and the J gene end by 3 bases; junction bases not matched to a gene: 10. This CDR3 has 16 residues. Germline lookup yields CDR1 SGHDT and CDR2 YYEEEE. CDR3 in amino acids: CASSGPGQLSNQPQHF. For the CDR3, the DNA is TGTGCCAGCAGCGGACCGGGACAGCTATCCAATCAGCCCCAGCATTTT.

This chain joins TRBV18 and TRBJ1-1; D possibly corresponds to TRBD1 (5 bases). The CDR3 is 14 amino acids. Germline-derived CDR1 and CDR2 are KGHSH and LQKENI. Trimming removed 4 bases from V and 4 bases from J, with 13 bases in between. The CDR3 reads CASSLNMDTTEAFF. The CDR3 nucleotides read TGTGCCAGCTCACTTAATATGGACACCACTGAAGCTTTCTTT.

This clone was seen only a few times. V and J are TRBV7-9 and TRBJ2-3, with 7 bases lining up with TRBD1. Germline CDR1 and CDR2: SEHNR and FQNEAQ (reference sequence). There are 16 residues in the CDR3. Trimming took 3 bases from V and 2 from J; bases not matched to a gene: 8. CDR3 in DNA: TGTGCCAGCAGCTTTTGGGGGACAGAGTTCACAGATACGCAGTATTTT. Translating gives CASSFWGTEFTDTQYF.

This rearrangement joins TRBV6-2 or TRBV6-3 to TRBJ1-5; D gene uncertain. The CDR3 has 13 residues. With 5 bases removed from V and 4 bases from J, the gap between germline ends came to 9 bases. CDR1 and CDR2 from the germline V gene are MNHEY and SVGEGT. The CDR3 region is CASSPYMNQPQHF. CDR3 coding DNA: TGTGCCAGCAGTCCGTACATGAATCAGCCCCAGCATTTT.

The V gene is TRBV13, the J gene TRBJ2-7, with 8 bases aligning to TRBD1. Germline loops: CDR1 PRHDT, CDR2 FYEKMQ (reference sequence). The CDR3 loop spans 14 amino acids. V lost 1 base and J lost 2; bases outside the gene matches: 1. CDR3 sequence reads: CASSLEQGAYEQYF. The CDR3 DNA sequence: TGTGCCAGCAGCTTAGAACAGGGGGCCTACGAGCAGTACTTC.

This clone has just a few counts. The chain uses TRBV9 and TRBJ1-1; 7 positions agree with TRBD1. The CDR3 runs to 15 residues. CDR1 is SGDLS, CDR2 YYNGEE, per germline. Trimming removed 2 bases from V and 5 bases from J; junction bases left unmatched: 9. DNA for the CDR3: TGTGCCAGCAGCGTCACAGGGGATAGGAGGACTGAAGCTTTCTTT. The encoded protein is CASSVTGDRRTEAFF.

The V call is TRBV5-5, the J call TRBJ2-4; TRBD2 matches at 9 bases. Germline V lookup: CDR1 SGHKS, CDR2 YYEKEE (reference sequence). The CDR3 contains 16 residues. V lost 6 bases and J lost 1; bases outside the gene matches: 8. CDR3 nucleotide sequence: TGTGCCAGCATGGCGGGGGGGCAGTTGGCCAAAAACATTCAGTACTTC. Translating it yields CASMAGGQLAKNIQYF.

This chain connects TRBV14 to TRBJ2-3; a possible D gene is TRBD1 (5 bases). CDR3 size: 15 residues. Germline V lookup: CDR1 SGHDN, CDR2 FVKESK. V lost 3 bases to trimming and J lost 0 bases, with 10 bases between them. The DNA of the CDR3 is TGTGCCAGCAGCCACCCCGACAGTAGCACAGATACGCAGTATTTT. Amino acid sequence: CASSHPDSSTDTQYF.

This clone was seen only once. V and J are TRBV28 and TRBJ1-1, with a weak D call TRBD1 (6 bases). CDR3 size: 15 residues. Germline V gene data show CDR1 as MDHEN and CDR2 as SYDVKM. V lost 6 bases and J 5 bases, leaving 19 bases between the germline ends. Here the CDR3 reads CASSNRVGRKTEAFF. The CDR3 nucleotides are TGTGCCAGCAGCAACAGGGTGGGTAGGAAGACTGAAGCTTTCTTT.

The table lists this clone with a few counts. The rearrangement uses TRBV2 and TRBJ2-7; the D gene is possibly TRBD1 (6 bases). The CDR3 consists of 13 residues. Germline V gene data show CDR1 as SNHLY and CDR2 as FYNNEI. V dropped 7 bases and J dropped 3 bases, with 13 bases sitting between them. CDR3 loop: CASTQGRDYEQYF. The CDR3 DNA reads TGTGCCAGCACTCAGGGGCGCGACTACGAGCAGTACTTC.

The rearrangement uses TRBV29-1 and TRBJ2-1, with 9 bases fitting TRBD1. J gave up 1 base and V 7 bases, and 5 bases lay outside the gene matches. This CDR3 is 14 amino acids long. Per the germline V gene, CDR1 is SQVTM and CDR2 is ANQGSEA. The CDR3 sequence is CSAGTGISYNEQFF. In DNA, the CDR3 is TGCAGCGCGGGGACAGGGATATCCTACAATGAGCAGTTCTTC.

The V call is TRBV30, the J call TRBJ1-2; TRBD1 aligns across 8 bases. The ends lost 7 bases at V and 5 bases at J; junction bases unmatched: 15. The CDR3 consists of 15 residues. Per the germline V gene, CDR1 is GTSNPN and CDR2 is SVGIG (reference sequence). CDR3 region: CAYQSPDRASYGYTF. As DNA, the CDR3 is TGTGCCTATCAATCCCCGGACAGGGCTTCATATGGCTACACCTTC. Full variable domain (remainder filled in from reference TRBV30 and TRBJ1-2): SQTIHQWPATLVQPVGSPLSLECTVEGTSNPNLYWYRQAAGRGLQLLFYSVGIGQISSEVPQNLSASRPQDRQFILSSKKLLLSDSGFYLCAYQSPDRASYGYTFGSGTRLTVV.

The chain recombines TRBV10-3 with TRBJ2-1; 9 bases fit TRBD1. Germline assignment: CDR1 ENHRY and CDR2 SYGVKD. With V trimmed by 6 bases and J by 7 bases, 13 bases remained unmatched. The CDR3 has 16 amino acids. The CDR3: CAIRDSPGQGGNEQFF. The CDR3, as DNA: TGTGCCATCAGAGATTCTCCGGGACAGGGTGGGAATGAGCAGTTCTTC.

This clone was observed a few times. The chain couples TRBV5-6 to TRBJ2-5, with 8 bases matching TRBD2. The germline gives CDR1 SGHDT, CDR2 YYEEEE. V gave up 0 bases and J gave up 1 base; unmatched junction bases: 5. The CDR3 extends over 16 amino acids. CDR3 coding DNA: TGTGCCAGCAGCTTGGGACCGGGACTAGTCCAAGAGACCCAGTACTTC. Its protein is CASSLGPGLVQETQYF.

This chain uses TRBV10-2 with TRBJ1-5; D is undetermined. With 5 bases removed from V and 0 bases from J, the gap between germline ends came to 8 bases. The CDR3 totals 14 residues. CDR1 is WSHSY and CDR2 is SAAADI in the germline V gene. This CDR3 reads CASSLTASNQPQHF. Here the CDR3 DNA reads TGCGCCAGCAGTCTTACAGCTAGCAATCAGCCCCAGCATTTT.

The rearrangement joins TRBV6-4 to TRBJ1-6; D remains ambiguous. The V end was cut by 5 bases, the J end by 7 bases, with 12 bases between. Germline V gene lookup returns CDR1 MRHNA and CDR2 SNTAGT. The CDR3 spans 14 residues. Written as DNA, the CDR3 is TGTGCCAGCAGTACCGGACGGGAAAATTCACCCCTCCACTTT. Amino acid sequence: CASSTGRENSPLHF.

CDR3 amino acids: CASSSTLAGVETQYF. In DNA form, the CDR3 reads TGTGCCAGCAGCTCCACCCTAGCGGGGGTGGAGACCCAGTACTTC. The chain uses TRBV7-6 and TRBJ2-5; 10 bases map to TRBD2. The CDR3 covers 15 residues. CDR1 and CDR2 from the germline V gene are SGHVS and FNYEAQ. With 4 bases clipped from V and 5 bases from J, the junction kept 7 bases outside the gene matches.

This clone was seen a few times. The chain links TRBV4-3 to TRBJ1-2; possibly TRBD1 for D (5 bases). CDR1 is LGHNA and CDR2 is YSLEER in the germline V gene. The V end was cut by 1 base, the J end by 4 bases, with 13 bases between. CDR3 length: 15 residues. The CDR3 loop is CASSQGQTETYGYTF. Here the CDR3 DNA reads TGCGCCAGCAGCCAAGGTCAGACAGAAACCTATGGCTACACCTTC.

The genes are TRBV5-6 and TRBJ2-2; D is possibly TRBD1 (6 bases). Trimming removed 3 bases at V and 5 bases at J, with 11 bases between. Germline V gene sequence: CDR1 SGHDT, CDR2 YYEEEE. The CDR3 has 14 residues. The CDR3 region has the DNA TGTGCCAGCAGCTCACCACAGGGAACCGGGGAGCTGTTTTTT. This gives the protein CASSSPQGTGELFF.

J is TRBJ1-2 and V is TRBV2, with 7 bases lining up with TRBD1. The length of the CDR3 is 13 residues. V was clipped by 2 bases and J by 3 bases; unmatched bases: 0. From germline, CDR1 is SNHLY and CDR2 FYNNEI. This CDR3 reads CASSEQGDYGYTF. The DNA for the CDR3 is TGTGCCAGCAGTGAACAGGGGGACTATGGCTACACCTTC.

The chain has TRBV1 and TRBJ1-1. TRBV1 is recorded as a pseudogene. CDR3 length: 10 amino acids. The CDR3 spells CTSSQLRAFF. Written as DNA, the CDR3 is TGCACCAGCAGCCAACTCCGAGCTTTCTTT.

The CDR3 DNA follows: TGCGCCAGCAGCCAAGTAGGTGGGGGGTACAATGAGCAGTTCTTC. Translation: CASSQVGGGYNEQFF. This sequence joins TRBV4-3 and TRBJ2-1; the D gene is possibly TRBD2 (6 bases). V was shortened by 1 base and J by 4 bases, with 11 bases between the two germline ends. Germline CDR1 LGHNA, CDR2 YSLEER. This CDR3 has 15 amino acids.

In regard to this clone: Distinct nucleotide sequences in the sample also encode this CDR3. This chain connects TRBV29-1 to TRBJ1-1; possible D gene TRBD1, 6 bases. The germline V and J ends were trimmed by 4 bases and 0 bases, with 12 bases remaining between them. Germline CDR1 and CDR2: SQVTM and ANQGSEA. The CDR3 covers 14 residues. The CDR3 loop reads CSVGGRGMNTEAFF. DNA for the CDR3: TGCAGCGTTGGGGGGAGGGGGATGAACACTGAAGCTTTCTTT.

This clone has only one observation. The CDR3 protein is CASSLSQGGETQYF. For the CDR3, the DNA is TGCGCCAGCAGCTTGAGTCAGGGGGGAGAGACCCAGTACTTC. This chain joins TRBV5-1 and TRBJ2-5; D perhaps matches TRBD1 (7 bases). CDR3 length equals 14 residues. V was clipped by 1 base and J by 4 bases, with 11 bases between them. The V gene's germline CDR1 is SGHRS and CDR2 YFSETQ. Looking up the rest from reference TRBV5-1 and TRBJ2-5 gives the full variable domain: KAGVTQTPRYLIKTRGQQVTLSCSPISGHRSVSWYQQTPGQGLQFLFEYFSETQRNKGNFPGRFSGRQFSNSRSEMNVSTLELGDSALYLCASSLSQGGETQYFGPGTRLLVL.

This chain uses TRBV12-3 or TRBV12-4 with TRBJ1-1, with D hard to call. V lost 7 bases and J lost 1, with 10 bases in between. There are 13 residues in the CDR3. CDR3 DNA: TGTGCCAGCATTTTCAGTCAGAACACTGAAGCTTTCTTT. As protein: CASIFSQNTEAFF.

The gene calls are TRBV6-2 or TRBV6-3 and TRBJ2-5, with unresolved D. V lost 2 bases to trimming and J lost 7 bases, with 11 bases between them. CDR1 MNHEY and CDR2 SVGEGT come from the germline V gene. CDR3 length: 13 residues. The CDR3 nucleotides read TGTGCCAGCAGTTACGGCCCGGCAGGGACCCAGTACTTC. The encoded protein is CASSYGPAGTQYF.

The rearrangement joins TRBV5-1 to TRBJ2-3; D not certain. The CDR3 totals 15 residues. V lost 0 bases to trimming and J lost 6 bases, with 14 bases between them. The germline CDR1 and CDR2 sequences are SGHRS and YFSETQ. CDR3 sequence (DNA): TGCGCCAGCAGCTTGGATTCCCAGGTTGAGGATACGCAGTATTTT. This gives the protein CASSLDSQVEDTQYF. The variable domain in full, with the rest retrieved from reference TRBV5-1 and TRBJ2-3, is KAGVTQTPRYLIKTRGQQVTLSCSPISGHRSVSWYQQTPGQGLQFLFEYFSETQRNKGNFPGRFSGRQFSNSRSEMNVSTLELGDSALYLCASSLDSQVEDTQYFGPGTRLTVL.

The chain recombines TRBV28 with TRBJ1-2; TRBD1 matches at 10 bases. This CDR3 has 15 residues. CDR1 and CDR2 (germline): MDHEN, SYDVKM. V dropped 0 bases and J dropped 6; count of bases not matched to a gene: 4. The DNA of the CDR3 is TGTGCCAGCAGTTTATGGGGGACAGGGGTAGATGGCTACACCTTC. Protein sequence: CASSLWGTGVDGYTF.